This T cell receptor (beta chain) was recovered during a study of technical replicates of blood from several donors. The junction had 6 bases not matched to a gene; V was cut back by 5 bases and J by 5 bases. Per germline, CDR1 MNHEY and CDR2 SMNVEV (reference sequence). The CDR3 is made up of 15 amino acids. TCRdb's table, derived via immunoSEQ multiplex PCR, lists solely in-frame clones and lacks some. The data contain about 97,000 clones, about 95% of them singletons. The V and J genes are TRBV27 and TRBJ2-2; TRBD2 aligns across 9 bases. The sequencing input was T cells isolated from PBMCs. This receptor was obtained from a human donor in good health. CDR3 sequence reads: CASSIGLALTGELFF. For the CDR3, the DNA is TGTGCCAGCAGTATCGGACTAGCGTTAACCGGGGAGCTGTTTTTT.